The 15 T cell receptor beta chains given below trace back to one sample, sequenced in a study of T cell clonotyping in hematopoietic cell transplantation (dated by TCRdb to about 2021). Library creation used the immunoSEQ multiplex PCR assay. What TCRdb holds here is the immuneACCESS table cut down to in-frame rearrangements. Part of the clones is not present; checked against another copy, under half of the missing clones reflect an unresolved V gene, and the others are unexplained. In all, the sample holds approximately 12,000 clones, and about 70% of those were seen once. Roughly 14% of the sample is held by the ten biggest clonotypes. The label giving this sample's time point can be read as: 180 days after allo-HCT. Sequencing used peripheral blood mononuclear cells, obtained 180 days after allogeneic stem cell transplant. These receptors were collected from a male patient aged 60 to 75 who had an allogeneic stem cell transplant from an unrelated donor, so the T cells may come from the graft donor. Some clones in this sample may be carry-over from other donors' samples.

The chain joins TRBV29-1 to TRBJ2-5, with D unresolved. The DNA end favors TRBJ2-7, so the J call may be wrong. CDR1 SQVTM and CDR2 ANQGSEA come from the germline V gene. The CDR3 is made up of 9 amino acids. The CDR3 nucleotides are TGCAGCGTTGCGTACGAGCAGTACTTC. Its translation: CSVAYEQYF.

This chain uses TRBV5-4 with TRBJ2-5; 14 bases are a match to TRBD2. Germline V gene lookup returns CDR1 SGHNT and CDR2 YYREEE (reference sequence). Losses at the gene ends were 3 bases for V and 4 bases for J; bases not matched to a gene: 5. This CDR3 has 16 amino acids. CDR3 nucleotides: TGTGCCAGCAGCTCAGGGACTAGCGGGAGCGGAGAGACCCAGTACTTC. This translates into CASSSGTSGSGETQYF.

This clone appeared a few times. V is TRBV19 and J is TRBJ2-1, with 7 bases lining up with TRBD2. From germline, CDR1 is LNHDA and CDR2 SQIVND (reference sequence). The junction had 7 bases not matched to a gene; V was cut back by 8 bases and J by 6 bases. This CDR3 is built from 13 residues. The CDR3 loop is CASRGGSANEQFF. Here the CDR3 DNA reads TGTGCCAGTCGGGGCGGGAGCGCCAATGAGCAGTTCTTC. Using reference TRBV19 and TRBJ2-1 for the parts outside the CDR3, the full variable domain is DGGITQSPKYLFRKEGQNVTLSCEQNLNHDAMYWYRQDPGQGLRLIYYSQIVNDFQKGDIAEGYSVSREKKESFPLTVTSAQKNPTAFYLCASRGGSANEQFFGPGTRLTVL.

The table lists this clone with a few counts. CDR3: CASSLAWDYGYTF. Written as DNA, the CDR3 is TGTGCCAGCAGCTTAGCTTGGGACTATGGCTACACCTTC. The chain recombines TRBV11-3 with TRBJ1-2, with D uncertain. Germline lookup yields CDR1 SGHNT and CDR2 YENEEA. V dropped 1 base and J dropped 3 bases, with 6 bases sitting between them. The CDR3 contains 13 residues.

The chain has TRBV28 and TRBJ2-2, with a tentative D call TRBD2 (6 bases). The V gene lost 2 bases and the J gene lost 5 bases, with 15 bases spanning the gap. The CDR3 is 16 amino acids. Germline lookup yields CDR1 MDHEN and CDR2 SYDVKM. The CDR3 here is CASSLIRDSRTGELFF. CDR3 coding DNA: TGTGCCAGCAGTTTAATCAGGGACTCTAGGACCGGGGAGCTGTTTTTT.

V gene TRBV5-6 combines with J gene TRBJ1-5, with D tentatively TRBD1 (5 bases). The CDR3 covers 16 residues. Trimming removed 1 base at V and 2 bases at J, with 13 bases between. Germline CDR1 SGHDT, CDR2 YYEEEE. CDR3: CASSLLGRGGNQPQHF. In DNA, the CDR3 is TGTGCCAGCAGCTTGTTAGGCCGAGGGGGCAATCAGCCCCAGCATTTT.

V usage is TRBV7-9 and J usage is TRBJ1-1, with 7 bases that match TRBD1. CDR3 length: 16 residues. Germline V gene data show CDR1 as SEHNR and CDR2 as FQNEAQ (reference sequence). The trim removed 5 bases at V and 1 base at J, leaving 10 bases unmatched. The CDR3 DNA sequence: TGTGCCAGCAGCCGGGACAGCCCTAGAAGGAACACTGAAGCTTTCTTT. It codes for CASSRDSPRRNTEAFF.

The chain has TRBV6-6 and TRBJ2-5; D possibly uses TRBD1 or TRBD2 (5 bases each). This CDR3 spans 14 amino acids. Trimming left V 1 base short and J 1 base short, with 7 bases between. Germline V gene lookup returns CDR1 MNHNY and CDR2 SVGAGI (reference sequence). The CDR3 bases are TGTGCCAGCAGTTACTTTGGGGGCCAAGAGACCCAGTACTTC. It is translated as CASSYFGGQETQYF.

V usage is TRBV4-1 and J usage is TRBJ2-7; possible D gene TRBD1, 6 bases. V lost 3 bases and J 2 bases, leaving 11 bases between the germline ends. Germline V lookup: CDR1 MGHRA, CDR2 YSYEKL. CDR3 size: 14 residues. Here the CDR3 DNA reads TGCGCCAGCAGCCATAACAGGGCGACCTACGAGCAGTACTTC. Amino acid sequence: CASSHNRATYEQYF.

The chain couples TRBV28 to TRBJ2-1; 7 bases are a match to TRBD2. This CDR3 has 14 amino acids. Looked up from germline, CDR1 is MDHEN and CDR2 is SYDVKM. V lost 2 bases to trimming and J lost 4 bases; unmatched junction nucleotides: 2. The CDR3 DNA follows: TGTGCCAGCAGTTTAATGGGGGGGTACAATGAGCAGTTCTTC. Amino acids: CASSLMGGYNEQFF.

CDR3 nucleotides: TGTGCCAGCAGCCCGAGTGAGACCCAGTACTTC. As protein: CASSPSETQYF. The rearrangement links TRBV7-9 to TRBJ2-5, with D uncertain. Germline V gene data show CDR1 as SEHNR and CDR2 as FQNEAQ (reference sequence). V lost 5 bases and J lost 5, with 6 bases in between. This CDR3 has 11 amino acids.

V gene TRBV7-6 combines with J gene TRBJ2-7; D might be TRBD2 (7 bases). Germline V gene lookup returns CDR1 SGHVS and CDR2 FNYEAQ. V shed 1 base and J shed 0 bases, with 13 bases lying between them. The CDR3 loop spans 16 amino acids. CDR3 DNA: TGTGCCAGCAGCTTAGACGGGGGGCAATTCTCCTACGAGCAGTACTTC. Translated: CASSLDGGQFSYEQYF.

The rearrangement uses TRBV9 and TRBJ1-1, with 9 bases fitting TRBD1. Germline trimming cut 2 bases from V and 5 bases from J; bases unmatched to any gene: 7. CDR3 length: 15 residues. The germline gives CDR1 SGDLS, CDR2 YYNGEE. The CDR3 reads CASSVTGGAGTEAFF. CDR3 DNA: TGTGCCAGCAGCGTCACAGGGGGCGCAGGGACTGAAGCTTTCTTT.

This sequence joins TRBV7-2 and TRBJ2-5; 9 positions match TRBD2. This CDR3 contains 15 residues. The V segment lost 0 bases and the J segment 5 bases; nucleotides outside the gene matches: 4. CDR1 and CDR2 (germline): SGHTA, FQGNSA. The DNA for the CDR3 is TGTGCCAGCAGCTTAGCTAGCGGGAGTTGGGAGACCCAGTACTTC. Its protein product is CASSLASGSWETQYF.

This clone was detected a few times. The V call is TRBV27, the J call TRBJ2-2; D tentatively reads TRBD1 or TRBD2 (5 bases each). The V end lost 7 bases, the J end lost 8 bases, and 8 bases lay between the germline ends. Germline V gene data show CDR1 as MNHEY and CDR2 as SMNVEV (reference sequence). The CDR3 spans 11 residues. The chain's CDR3 is CASNGGGELFF. The CDR3 region has the DNA TGTGCCAGCAATGGGGGAGGGGAGCTGTTTTTT.